This T cell receptor beta chain was captured by sequencing in a study of T cell responses to AZD1222 COVID-19 vaccine. Findings and limits, study-wide: The CD4 TCRs associated with vaccination extended across spike and predominated at 160-218 and 743-854. Reports say nearly half of spike-specific TCRs go after unmutated variant regions. At baseline, just five to seven AZD1222 recipients tested seropositive. Donor demographics were predominantly white British with a female majority; clonal diversity may be underestimated.

Profiled with immunoSEQ multiplex PCR; TCRdb holds only in-frame clones, not every one. The data contain 150,000 to 170,000 clones, 88% of them seen just once; the ten biggest clones take up 3.1%. The CDR3 spans 13 residues. Between the trimmed V and J ends, which lost 6 bases and 7 bases, there was a span of 15 bases. Notes on this clone: Its antigen is not known.

The source material was peripheral blood, sampled on day 0 of AZD1222 vaccination. This sequence originates from an adult in good health. This chain uses TRBV12-3 or TRBV12-4 with TRBJ1-1; D remains unclear. CDR3 residues: CASRIDFRHEAFF. The CDR3 DNA reads TGTGCCAGCAGGATCGATTTCCGTCATGAAGCTTTCTTT.